What follows is one T cell receptor beta chain and its context. This specimen belongs to a study of blood T cell repertoires in COVID-19. Background on the study: COVID-19 samples collected from the United States, Italy and Spain covered acute and convalescent phases. PBMCs, B-cell-depleted T cells, or T cells provided the cDNA or gDNA that made up the material.

V lost 5 bases to trimming and J lost 6 bases, with 9 bases between them. CDR3 size: 12 residues. Germline V gene lookup returns CDR1 SGHRS and CDR2 YFSETQ. Here immunoSEQ multiplex PCR was the method, and the copy in TCRdb shows in-frame clones only, minus some. In the table there are 64,000 or so clones, 65% to 90% of which are singletons. This chain uses TRBV5-1 with TRBJ2-1, with D perhaps TRBD1 (5 bases). Sequencing was carried out using peripheral blood. This sequence originates from a man aged 40-49 years with acute or convalescent COVID-19. CDR3 region: CASSTQGNEQFF. CDR3 nucleotides: TGCGCCAGCAGTACTCAGGGCAATGAGCAGTTCTTC.